These 4 T cell receptor beta chains were all obtained from the same sample, sequenced in a study of T cells after yellow fever vaccination. TCRdb processed the 5' RACE reads anew with MiXCR; each CDR3 protein has one entry. Among about 69,000 distinct CDR3 sequences, 5% to 6.5% were seen once, and the ten largest hold roughly 2.2%. Here the sequenced sample was CD4+ T cells sorted from PBMCs, taken around 16 days after the first yellow fever vaccination. These receptors all come from a man younger than 30 who received the YFV17D yellow fever vaccine.

This clonotype occurred many times. The DNA for the CDR3 is TGTGCCACCCAACAGGGGGATGGCTACACCTTC. Its translation is CATQQGDGYTF. The chain joins TRBV6-5 to TRBJ1-2; 8 bases line up with TRBD1. CDR1 and CDR2 (germline): MNHEY, SVGAGI. The trim removed 10 bases at V and 6 bases at J, leaving 4 bases unmatched. This CDR3 comprises 11 residues.

J is TRBJ2-2 and V is TRBV3-1, with TRBD2 identical over 8 bases. The CDR3 loop spans 18 amino acids. Germline V gene lookup returns CDR1 LGHDT and CDR2 YNNKEL (reference sequence). Germline trimming cut 0 bases from V and 5 bases from J; bases unmatched to any gene: 11. CDR3 bases: TGTGCCAGCAGCCAAGATTTGCCGGGGGGGCCGAGTACCGGGGAGCTGTTTTTT. It yields the protein CASSQDLPGGPSTGELFF.

This clonotype was recorded many times. V and J are TRBV7-2 and TRBJ1-5; D remains unclear. Trimming pared 5 bases from V and 3 bases from J, leaving 5 bases between. Germline CDR1 SGHTA, CDR2 FQGNSA. This CDR3 is 12 amino acids long. The chain's CDR3 is CASSPANQPQHF. The CDR3 DNA reads as TGTGCCAGCAGCCCCGCCAATCAGCCCCAGCATTTT. Full variable domain (remainder filled in from reference TRBV7-2 and TRBJ1-5): GAGVSQSPSNKVTEKGKDVELRCDPISGHTALYWYRQSLGQGLEFLIYFQGNSAPDKSGLPSDRFSAERTGGSVSTLTIQRTQQEDSAVYLCASSPANQPQHFGDGTRLSIL.

The table lists this clonotype with many counts. V is TRBV20-1 and J is TRBJ1-1; D gene uncertain. Germline values: CDR1 DFQATT, CDR2 SNEGSKA (reference sequence). The V gene lost 2 bases and the J gene lost 6 bases, with 7 bases spanning the gap. This CDR3 spans 11 amino acids. For the CDR3, the DNA is TGCAGTGCTAGAAAGCGCTCTGAAGCTTTCTTT. Translated: CSARKRSEAFF.